This T cell receptor (beta chain) was retrieved from a study of cytomegalovirus exposure and HLA in healthy donors. Findings of the study overall: Three CMV-associated chains proved CMV antigen-specific in vitro.

About this clone itself: No antigen is known for it.

The method was immunoSEQ multiplex PCR; TCRdb's version includes in-frame clones alone and lacks a portion of them. Here the sample spans approximately 230,000 clones, roughly 87% being singletons. The CDR3 spans 16 residues. From germline, CDR1 is SNHLY and CDR2 FYNNEI. Unmatched junction bases numbered 14, after V lost 6 bases and J lost 10 bases. The V call is TRBV2, the J call TRBJ2-1; 11 nucleotides agree with TRBD2. This receptor was obtained from a man aged 18 to 30 in good health and CMV-seropositive. Sequences were obtained from PBMCs. The CDR3 here is CASSEGLAAGFLEQFF. CDR3 DNA: TGTGCCAGCAGCGAGGGACTAGCGGCTGGATTTCTAGAGCAGTTCTTC.